A selection of T cell receptor beta chains follows, all from one sample in a study of follicular helper T cells after annual influenza vaccination. TCRdb's copy holds only in-frame clones and misses some; the assay was immunoSEQ multiplex PCR. This sample has about 9,800 clones, with 80% to 90% found just once. The material was CXCR5- memory CD4+ T cells sorted from blood, obtained 7 days after influenza vaccination. Receptor source: an adult who received the influenza vaccine. Each CDR3 is given with its conserved first and last residue. D genes are given only for firm matches. Where a row states a size, it is once, few, many or the class of an expanded clone; other rows omit it.

j_call: TRBJ2-1; clone_size: -; d_call: -; v_call: TRBV18; cdr3_nt: TGTGCCAGCTCACCCCAGCGGGATGAGCAGTTCTTC; cdr3_aa: CASSPQRDEQFF
j_call: TRBJ2-2; clone_size: -; d_call: TRBD1; v_call: TRBV6-6; cdr3_nt: TGTGCCAGCAGTTACAGGGGGCGGGACACCGGGGAGCTGTTTTTT; cdr3_aa: CASSYRGRDTGELFF
j_call: TRBJ2-1; clone_size: once; d_call: -; v_call: TRBV6-6; cdr3_nt: TGTGCCAGCAGCCCCGACAGAAGCAATGAGCAGTTCTTC; cdr3_aa: CASSPDRSNEQFF
j_call: TRBJ2-5; clone_size: -; d_call: TRBD2; v_call: TRBV27; cdr3_nt: TGTGCCAGCAAGTCGGGGGGTATACAAGAGACCCAGTACTTC; cdr3_aa: CASKSGGIQETQYF
j_call: TRBJ1-4; clone_size: -; d_call: TRBD1; v_call: TRBV4-1; cdr3_nt: TGCGCCAGCCGGGACAGGGAGGGTGAAAAACTGTTTTTT; cdr3_aa: CASRDREGEKLFF
j_call: TRBJ2-3; clone_size: -; d_call: TRBD2; v_call: TRBV29-1; cdr3_nt: TGCAGCGTTGATTCCGGGGCGGGGGGCGCTACAGATACGCAGTATTTT; cdr3_aa: CSVDSGAGGATDTQYF
j_call: TRBJ1-3; clone_size: -; d_call: -; v_call: TRBV27; cdr3_nt: TGTGCCAGCAGTTTTAGGGGATTGGGAGGAAACACCATATATTTT; cdr3_aa: CASSFRGLGGNTIYF
j_call: TRBJ2-1; clone_size: -; d_call: -; v_call: TRBV4-2; cdr3_nt: TGTGCCAGCAGCCGAGGACTCGACAATGAGCAGTTCTTC; cdr3_aa: CASSRGLDNEQFF
j_call: TRBJ1-6; clone_size: -; d_call: -; v_call: TRBV6-6; cdr3_nt: TGTGCCAGCAGTTTCTTAGCCCCTTCGGGTTCACCCCTCCACTTT; cdr3_aa: CASSFLAPSGSPLHF
j_call: TRBJ1-4; clone_size: -; d_call: -; v_call: TRBV7-2; cdr3_nt: TGTGCCAGCAGCTTAAGGGAAACTAATGAAAAACTGTTTTTT; cdr3_aa: CASSLRETNEKLFF
j_call: TRBJ1-1; clone_size: -; d_call: -; v_call: TRBV5-5; cdr3_nt: TGTGCCAGCAGCTTCTTCTCGGACTCTGGCACTGAAGCTTTCTTT; cdr3_aa: CASSFFSDSGTEAFF
j_call: TRBJ1-5; clone_size: once; d_call: -; v_call: TRBV5-8; cdr3_nt: TGTGCCAGCAGCTTGGATAGGCTTGCCAGACAGCCCCAGCATTTT; cdr3_aa: CASSLDRLARQPQHF
j_call: TRBJ2-5; clone_size: once; d_call: -; v_call: TRBV29-1; cdr3_nt: TGCAGCGTTGAGGAATTTGCGGGGGCCCAAGAGACCCAGTACTTC; cdr3_aa: CSVEEFAGAQETQYF
j_call: TRBJ1-2; clone_size: -; d_call: -; v_call: TRBV2; cdr3_nt: TGTGCCAGCAATCTCGTGGGTCATGGCTACACCTTC; cdr3_aa: CASNLVGHGYTF
j_call: TRBJ1-2; clone_size: -; d_call: -; v_call: TRBV4-1; cdr3_nt: TGCGCCAGCAGCCCCAACACTGTCGGGGGGCTATTCGCTTATGGTGGCTACACCTTC; cdr3_aa: CASSPNTVGGLFAYGGYTF
j_call: TRBJ2-3; clone_size: -; d_call: -; v_call: TRBV4-1; cdr3_nt: TGCGCCAGCAGCATACAGGGTACCACAGATACGCAGTATTTT; cdr3_aa: CASSIQGTTDTQYF
j_call: TRBJ1-5; clone_size: few; d_call: -; v_call: TRBV7-2; cdr3_nt: TGTGCCAGCAGCTCCGAGGGGAGCAATCAGCCCCAGCATTTT; cdr3_aa: CASSSEGSNQPQHF
j_call: TRBJ2-7; clone_size: -; d_call: TRBD1; v_call: TRBV7-2; cdr3_nt: TGTGCCAGCAGCTTTCGTTCCCGGGACAGGGGGTTAGAGCAGTACTTC; cdr3_aa: CASSFRSRDRGLEQYF
j_call: TRBJ2-5; clone_size: once; d_call: TRBD2; v_call: TRBV5-6; cdr3_nt: TGTGCCAGCAGCTTCGGACTAGCGGGGCAAGAGACCCAGTACTTC; cdr3_aa: CASSFGLAGQETQYF
j_call: TRBJ1-2; clone_size: few; d_call: -; v_call: TRBV7-2; cdr3_nt: TGTGCCAGCCGCCTGGGGAGAGGGGTGAACTATGGCTACACCTTC; cdr3_aa: CASRLGRGVNYGYTF
j_call: TRBJ2-3; clone_size: -; d_call: TRBD2; v_call: TRBV6-4; cdr3_nt: TGTGCCAGCAGTTACTTCGGACTAGCGGAAACCACAGATACGCAGTATTTT; cdr3_aa: CASSYFGLAETTDTQYF
j_call: TRBJ1-5; clone_size: -; d_call: TRBD1; v_call: TRBV5-6; cdr3_nt: TGTGCCAGCAGCTTGGGGACAGGCCTCAATCAGCCCCAGCATTTT; cdr3_aa: CASSLGTGLNQPQHF
j_call: TRBJ2-2; clone_size: -; d_call: -; v_call: TRBV9; cdr3_nt: TGTGCCAGCAGCGTAGACGCAACTGGGGAGCTGTTTTTT; cdr3_aa: CASSVDATGELFF
j_call: TRBJ2-7; clone_size: -; d_call: -; v_call: TRBV20-1; cdr3_nt: TGCAGTGCAAACCTTATTCTCGAGCAGTACTTC; cdr3_aa: CSANLILEQYF
j_call: TRBJ2-7; clone_size: -; d_call: TRBD2; v_call: TRBV5-6; cdr3_nt: TGTGCCAGCAGCGGGGGACTAGGCTACGAGCAGTACTTC; cdr3_aa: CASSGGLGYEQYF
j_call: TRBJ2-3; clone_size: -; d_call: TRBD2; v_call: TRBV18; cdr3_nt: TGTGCCAGCTCACCCCCGGGCCTAGCGGGGGGCACAGATACGCAGTATTTT; cdr3_aa: CASSPPGLAGGTDTQYF
j_call: TRBJ2-6; clone_size: once; d_call: -; v_call: TRBV6-1; cdr3_nt: TGTGCCAGCAGTGAAGCCCGCAGGGCTGGGGCCAACGTCCTGACTTTC; cdr3_aa: CASSEARRAGANVLTF
j_call: TRBJ1-2; clone_size: -; d_call: TRBD1; v_call: TRBV2; cdr3_nt: TGTGCCAGCAGTGAAACCGCAGGGGGCGGTGGCTACACCTTC; cdr3_aa: CASSETAGGGGYTF
j_call: TRBJ2-7; clone_size: -; d_call: -; v_call: TRBV6-5; cdr3_nt: TGTGCCAGCAGTTACTGGCAGACGTCCTACGAGCAGTACTTC; cdr3_aa: CASSYWQTSYEQYF
j_call: TRBJ2-5; clone_size: -; d_call: TRBD1; v_call: TRBV5-1; cdr3_nt: TGCGCCAGCAGCCCAAGGACAGGCCAAGAGACCCAGTACTTC; cdr3_aa: CASSPRTGQETQYF
j_call: TRBJ2-3; clone_size: -; d_call: -; v_call: TRBV6-5; cdr3_nt: TGTGCCAGCAGTTACGGGGCGGGGGCCCGTCATACGCAGTATTTT; cdr3_aa: CASSYGAGARHTQYF
j_call: TRBJ1-2; clone_size: few; d_call: -; v_call: TRBV2; cdr3_nt: TGTGCCAGCAGTGAAGTATCGGAAGACTATGGCTACACCTTC; cdr3_aa: CASSEVSEDYGYTF
j_call: TRBJ1-5; clone_size: -; d_call: TRBD1; v_call: TRBV12-5; cdr3_nt: TGTGCTAGTGCCCGGGACAGCACCTATCAGCCCCAGCATTTT; cdr3_aa: CASARDSTYQPQHF
j_call: TRBJ2-3; clone_size: -; d_call: TRBD2; v_call: TRBV2; cdr3_nt: TGTGCCAGGACCCATAGCGGGGGGGCCACAGATACGCAGTATTTT; cdr3_aa: CARTHSGGATDTQYF
j_call: TRBJ2-4; clone_size: once; d_call: TRBD2; v_call: TRBV4-3; cdr3_nt: TGCGCCAGCAGCCAAGAACCGGGCGGGGGGGCCAGGTCAGCCAAAAACATTCAGTACTTC; cdr3_aa: CASSQEPGGGARSAKNIQYF
j_call: TRBJ1-1; clone_size: -; d_call: -; v_call: TRBV7-8; cdr3_nt: TGTGCCAGCAGCATCGGGACCGAGAACACTGAAGCTTTCTTT; cdr3_aa: CASSIGTENTEAFF
j_call: TRBJ1-2; clone_size: few; d_call: -; v_call: TRBV2; cdr3_nt: TGTGCCAGCAGTGGACCCGCCTATGGCTACACCTTC; cdr3_aa: CASSGPAYGYTF
j_call: TRBJ1-3; clone_size: -; d_call: TRBD1; v_call: TRBV27; cdr3_nt: TGTGCCAGCAGTTTACGGGACAGTGGAAACACCATATATTTT; cdr3_aa: CASSLRDSGNTIYF
j_call: TRBJ2-7; clone_size: -; d_call: TRBD1; v_call: TRBV10-3; cdr3_nt: TGTGCCACCAAACAGGGGTATAACGAGCAGTACTTC; cdr3_aa: CATKQGYNEQYF
j_call: TRBJ1-6; clone_size: few; d_call: TRBD1; v_call: TRBV27; cdr3_nt: TGTGCCAGCAGTTCCTGGACAGGGGGGAATTCACCCCTCCACTTT; cdr3_aa: CASSSWTGGNSPLHF
j_call: TRBJ1-4; clone_size: -; d_call: TRBD1; v_call: TRBV7-2; cdr3_nt: TGTGCCAGCAGCGCAAGACAGGGGCGGGAAAAACTGTTTTTT; cdr3_aa: CASSARQGREKLFF
j_call: TRBJ2-3; clone_size: once; d_call: TRBD2; v_call: TRBV5-1; cdr3_nt: TGCGCCAGCAGCAAAAGCGGGGGCAGCACAGATACGCAGTATTTT; cdr3_aa: CASSKSGGSTDTQYF